This T cell receptor beta chain was sequenced in a study of tumour-infiltrating T cells in Burkitt lymphoma. Study summary: Patients covered every epidemiological subtype of Burkitt lymphoma. Productive clonality predicted overall and progression-free survival. Overall study findings and caveats: Public clonotypes, several, appeared across numerous Burkitt lymphoma patients.

Measured with immunoSEQ multiplex PCR; TCRdb has only the in-frame clones, and not every one. The sample holds some 2,100 clones, roughly 14% seen once. This clone qualifies as large. Its matching antigen is unknown. Germline V gene data show CDR1 as LGHNA and CDR2 as YSLEER. The CDR3 consists of 16 residues. Deletions cut 0 bases from V and 8 bases from J, with 16 bases between. The source is a human donor with Burkitt lymphoma. This rearrangement joins TRBV4-3 to TRBJ1-4; D gene ambiguous. The sequenced sample was tumor tissue. The CDR3 region is CASSQDPQALGEKLFF. Written as DNA, the CDR3 is TGCGCCAGCAGCCAAGATCCCCAAGCATTAGGGGAAAAACTGTTTTTT.